These 7 T cell receptor beta chains originate from one sample sequenced in a study of blood T cell repertoires in COVID-19 (dated by TCRdb to the early 2020s). The library was generated by the immunoSEQ multiplex PCR assay. As stored in TCRdb, this immuneACCESS dataset retains in-frame rearrangements with V and J assigned. A fraction of the clones does not appear; measured against another copy, unresolved V genes explain less than half of the discrepancy, and the remainder lacks a known reason. The sample includes around 110,000 clones, with 75% to 90% observed a single time. The ten top clones hold around 8% of the sample. The sample was peripheral blood. All receptors come from a man between 65 and 85 years old with acute or convalescent COVID-19.

This clone was recorded only once. V and J are TRBV28 and TRBJ1-6; no firm D call. Germline CDR1 is MDHEN and CDR2 is SYDVKM. Trimming stripped 2 bases from V and 7 bases from J, with 12 bases between. This CDR3 has 15 residues. The CDR3, as DNA: TGTGCCAGCAGTTTAGCCCCGGGGAGGAATTCACCCCTCCACTTT. Translating it yields CASSLAPGRNSPLHF.

This clone was counted a single time. The CDR3 DNA is TGCGCCAGCAGCTACGTACAGGGGGGTCCCTACGAGCAGTACTTC. Amino acid sequence: CASSYVQGGPYEQYF. V is TRBV5-1 and J is TRBJ2-7; TRBD1 matches 8 bases. The CDR3 runs 15 residues. The V gene end was trimmed by 3 bases and the J gene end by 2 bases; junction bases not matched to a gene: 7. CDR1 is SGHRS and CDR2 is YFSETQ in the germline V gene.

V and J are TRBV5-1 and TRBJ2-1; 11 bases are shared with TRBD2. CDR1 and CDR2 from the germline V gene are SGHRS and YFSETQ. The CDR3 spans 15 residues. Trimming removed 4 bases from V and 7 bases from J; junction bases left unmatched: 7. CDR3 protein: CASSGIAGGLNEQFF. CDR3 nucleotide sequence: TGCGCCAGCAGCGGCATAGCGGGGGGGCTAAATGAGCAGTTCTTC. Based on the CDR3 plus reference TRBV5-1 and TRBJ2-1, the full variable domain is KAGVTQTPRYLIKTRGQQVTLSCSPISGHRSVSWYQQTPGQGLQFLFEYFSETQRNKGNFPGRFSGRQFSNSRSEMNVSTLELGDSALYLCASSGIAGGLNEQFFGPGTRLTVL.

The V call is TRBV2, the J call TRBJ2-3, with 7 bases matching TRBD2. CDR1 and CDR2 from the germline V gene are SNHLY and FYNNEI. The V segment lost 2 bases and the J segment 8 bases; nucleotides outside the gene matches: 7. The CDR3 extends over 14 amino acids. The CDR3 DNA is TGTGCCAGCAGTGAACAACGGACTAGAGGTACGCAGTATTTT. Protein sequence: CASSEQRTRGTQYF.

The table lists this clone with a count of one. This chain uses TRBV20-1 with TRBJ1-1; unclear D gene. The CDR3 has 14 residues. Trimming took off 3 bases at V and 4 bases at J, with 15 bases between the two ends. From germline, CDR1 is DFQATT and CDR2 SNEGSKA (reference sequence). The CDR3 DNA reads as TGCAGTGCTAGTCACCCGGGAGTAAGCACTGAAGCTTTCTTT. This encodes CSASHPGVSTEAFF.

The CDR3 coding sequence is TGTGCCACCAGCAGAGAGGCAGGAGGTGGTTACGAGCAGTACTTC. It is translated as CATSREAGGGYEQYF. The chain links TRBV15 to TRBJ2-7, with D perhaps matching TRBD2 (5 bases). CDR1 and CDR2 from the germline V gene are LNHNV and YYDKDF (reference sequence). The CDR3 is made up of 15 amino acids. V lost 0 bases to trimming and J lost 4 bases, with 13 bases between them.

This sequence joins TRBV7-9 and TRBJ1-5, with TRBD1 matching over 7 bases. Germline V lookup: CDR1 SEHNR, CDR2 FQNEAQ (reference sequence). V lost 5 bases to trimming and J lost 5 bases; unmatched junction nucleotides: 6. CDR3 length: 14 residues. The CDR3 DNA sequence: TGTGCCAGCAGCGTACAGGGGCCAGATCAGCCCCAGCATTTT. This sequence encodes CASSVQGPDQPQHF. Filled out from reference TRBV7-9 and TRBJ1-5, the complete variable domain reads DTGVSQNPRHKITKRGQNVTFRCDPISEHNRLYWYRQTLGQGPEFLTYFQNEAQLEKSRLLSDRFSAERPKGSFSTLEIQRTEQGDSAMYLCASSVQGPDQPQHFGDGTRLSIL.